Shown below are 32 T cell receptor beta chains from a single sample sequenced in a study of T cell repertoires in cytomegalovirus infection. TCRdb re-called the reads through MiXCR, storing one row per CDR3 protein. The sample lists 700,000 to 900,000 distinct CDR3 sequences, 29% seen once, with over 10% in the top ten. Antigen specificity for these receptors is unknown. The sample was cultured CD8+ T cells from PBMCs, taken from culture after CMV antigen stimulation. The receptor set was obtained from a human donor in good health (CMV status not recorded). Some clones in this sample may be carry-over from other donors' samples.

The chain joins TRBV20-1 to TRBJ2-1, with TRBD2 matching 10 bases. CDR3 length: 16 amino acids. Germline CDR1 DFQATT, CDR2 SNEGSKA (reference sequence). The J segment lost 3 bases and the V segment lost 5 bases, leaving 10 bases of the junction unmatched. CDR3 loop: CSARSSGGASYNEQFF. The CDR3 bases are TGCAGTGCTCGATCTAGCGGGGGAGCGAGCTACAATGAGCAGTTCTTC.

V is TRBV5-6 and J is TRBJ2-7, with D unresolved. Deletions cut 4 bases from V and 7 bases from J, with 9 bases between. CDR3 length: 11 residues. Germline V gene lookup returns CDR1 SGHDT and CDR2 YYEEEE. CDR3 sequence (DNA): TGTGCCAGCAGCCTGGACGGAGAGCAGTACGTC. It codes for CASSLDGEQYV.

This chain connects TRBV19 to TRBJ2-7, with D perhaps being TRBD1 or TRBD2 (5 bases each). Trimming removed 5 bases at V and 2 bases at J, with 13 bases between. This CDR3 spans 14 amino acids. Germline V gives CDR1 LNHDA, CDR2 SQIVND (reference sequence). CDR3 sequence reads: CASSPTVGAYEQYF. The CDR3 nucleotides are TGTGCCAGTAGTCCGACAGTGGGGGCCTACGAGCAGTACTTC. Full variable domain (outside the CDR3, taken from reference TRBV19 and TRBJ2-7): DGGITQSPKYLFRKEGQNVTLSCEQNLNHDAMYWYRQDPGQGLRLIYYSQIVNDFQKGDIAEGYSVSREKKESFPLTVTSAQKNPTAFYLCASSPTVGAYEQYFGPGTRLTVT.

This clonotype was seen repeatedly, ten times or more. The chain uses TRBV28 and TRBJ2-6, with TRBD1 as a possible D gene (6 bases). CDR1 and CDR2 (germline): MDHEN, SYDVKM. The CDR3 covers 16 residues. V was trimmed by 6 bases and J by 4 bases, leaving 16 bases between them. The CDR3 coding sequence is TGTGCCAGCAGAACCTACAGGGTGAGAGGGGCCAACGTCCTGACTTTC. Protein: CASRTYRVRGANVLTF.

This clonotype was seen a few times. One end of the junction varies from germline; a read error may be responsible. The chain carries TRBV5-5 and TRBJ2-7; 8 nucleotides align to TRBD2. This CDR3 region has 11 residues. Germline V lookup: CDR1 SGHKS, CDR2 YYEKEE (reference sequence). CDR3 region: CASSYTAGEDF. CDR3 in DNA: TGTGCCAGCAGCTATACAGCGGGGGAGGACTTC.

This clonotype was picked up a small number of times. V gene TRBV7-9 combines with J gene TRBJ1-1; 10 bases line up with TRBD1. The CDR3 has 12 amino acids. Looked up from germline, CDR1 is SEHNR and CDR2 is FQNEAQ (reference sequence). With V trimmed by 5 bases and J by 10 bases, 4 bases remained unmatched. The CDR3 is CASSPRQGAAFF. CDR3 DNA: TGTGCCAGCAGCCCCCGACAGGGGGCAGCTTTCTTT.

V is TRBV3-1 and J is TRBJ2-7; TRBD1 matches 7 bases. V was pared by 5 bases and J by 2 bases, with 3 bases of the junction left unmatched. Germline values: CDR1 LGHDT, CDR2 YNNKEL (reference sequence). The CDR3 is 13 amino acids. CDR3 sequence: CASSGQVPYEQYV. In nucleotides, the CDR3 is TGTGCCAGCAGCGGACAGGTCCCCTACGAGCAGTACGTC.

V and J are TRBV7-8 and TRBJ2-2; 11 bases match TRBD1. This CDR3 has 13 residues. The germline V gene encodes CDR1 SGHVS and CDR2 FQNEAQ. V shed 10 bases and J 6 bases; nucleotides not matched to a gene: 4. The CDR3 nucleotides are TGTGCCAAGCCGGGACAGGGGGCCGGGGAGCTGTTTTTT. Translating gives CAKPGQGAGELFF.

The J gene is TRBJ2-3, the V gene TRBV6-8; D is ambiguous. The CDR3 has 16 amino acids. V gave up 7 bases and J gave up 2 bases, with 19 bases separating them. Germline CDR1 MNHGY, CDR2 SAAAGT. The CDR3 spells CASTLTNTVLTDTQYF. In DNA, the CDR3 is TGTGCCAGCACCCTAACCAACACGGTCCTCACAGATACGCAGTATTTT.

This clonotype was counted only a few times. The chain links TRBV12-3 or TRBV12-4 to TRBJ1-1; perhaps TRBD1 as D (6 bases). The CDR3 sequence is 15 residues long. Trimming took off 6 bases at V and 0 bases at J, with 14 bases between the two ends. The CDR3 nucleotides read TGTGCCAGCAGCTCCCCGGACAGATTGAACACTGAAGCTTTCTTT. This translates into CASSSPDRLNTEAFF.

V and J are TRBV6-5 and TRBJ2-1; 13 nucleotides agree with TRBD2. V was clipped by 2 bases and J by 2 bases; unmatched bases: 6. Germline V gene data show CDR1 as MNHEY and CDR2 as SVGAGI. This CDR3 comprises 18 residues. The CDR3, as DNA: TGTGCCAGCAGTTACGGACTAGCGGGGGAGATAACCTACAATGAGCAGTTCTTC. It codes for CASSYGLAGEITYNEQFF.

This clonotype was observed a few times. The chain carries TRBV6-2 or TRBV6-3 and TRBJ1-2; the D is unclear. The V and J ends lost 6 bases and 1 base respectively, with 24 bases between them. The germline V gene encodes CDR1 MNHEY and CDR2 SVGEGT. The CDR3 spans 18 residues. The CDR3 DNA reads TGTGCCAGCAGCCCCTTTCCCCTTCTTACGGATTATAACTATGGCTACACCTTC. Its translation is CASSPFPLLTDYNYGYTF.

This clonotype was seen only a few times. The CDR3 sequence: CASSNTGGVYEQYV. The CDR3 DNA reads TGTGCCAGTAGCAACACAGGGGGGGTTTACGAGCAGTACGTC. The gene calls are TRBV7-4 and TRBJ2-7; perhaps TRBD1 as D (8 bases). This CDR3 spans 14 amino acids. CDR1 and CDR2 from the germline V gene are SGHVT and SQSDAQ. Deletions cut 9 bases from V and 4 bases from J, with 19 bases between.

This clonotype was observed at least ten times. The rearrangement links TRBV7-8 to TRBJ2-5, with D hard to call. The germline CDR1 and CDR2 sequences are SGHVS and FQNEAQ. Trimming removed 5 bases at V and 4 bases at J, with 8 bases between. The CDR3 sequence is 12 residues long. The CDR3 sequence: CASSQALETQYF. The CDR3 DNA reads TGTGCCAGCAGCCAAGCATTAGAGACCCAGTACTTC.

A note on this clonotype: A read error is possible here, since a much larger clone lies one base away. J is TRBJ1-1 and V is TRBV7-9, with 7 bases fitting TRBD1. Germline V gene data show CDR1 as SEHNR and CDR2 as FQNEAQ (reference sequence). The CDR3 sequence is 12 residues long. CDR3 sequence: CTSRGINTEAFF. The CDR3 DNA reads TGTACCAGCAGGGGGATTAACACTGAAGCTTTCTTT.

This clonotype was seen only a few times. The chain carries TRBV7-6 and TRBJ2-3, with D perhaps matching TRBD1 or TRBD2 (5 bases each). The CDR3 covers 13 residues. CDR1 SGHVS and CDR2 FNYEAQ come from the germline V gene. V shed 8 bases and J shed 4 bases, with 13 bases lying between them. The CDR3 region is CASGGEGSDTQYF. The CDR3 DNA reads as TGTGCCAGCGGGGGTGAGGGGTCAGATACGCAGTATTTT.

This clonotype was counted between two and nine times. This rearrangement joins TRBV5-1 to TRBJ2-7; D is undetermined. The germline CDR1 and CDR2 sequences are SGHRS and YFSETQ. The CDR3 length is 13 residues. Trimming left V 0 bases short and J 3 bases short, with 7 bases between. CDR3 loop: CASSLESDYEQYF. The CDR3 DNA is TGCGCCAGCAGCTTGGAATCGGACTACGAGCAGTACTTC.

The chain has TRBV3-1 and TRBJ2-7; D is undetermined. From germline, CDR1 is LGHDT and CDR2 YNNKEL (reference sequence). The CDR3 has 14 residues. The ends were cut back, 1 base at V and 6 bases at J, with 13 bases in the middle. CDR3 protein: CASSQARIKSEQYF. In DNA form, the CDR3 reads TGTGCCAGCAGCCAAGCGAGGATTAAAAGCGAGCAGTACTTC.

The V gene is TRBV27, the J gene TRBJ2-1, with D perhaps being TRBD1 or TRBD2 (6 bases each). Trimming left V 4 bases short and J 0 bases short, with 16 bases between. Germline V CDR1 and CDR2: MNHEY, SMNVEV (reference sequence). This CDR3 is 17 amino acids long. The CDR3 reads CASSWGAAFSSYNEQFF. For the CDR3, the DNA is TGTGCCAGCAGTTGGGGGGCAGCCTTCAGCTCCTACAATGAGCAGTTCTTC.

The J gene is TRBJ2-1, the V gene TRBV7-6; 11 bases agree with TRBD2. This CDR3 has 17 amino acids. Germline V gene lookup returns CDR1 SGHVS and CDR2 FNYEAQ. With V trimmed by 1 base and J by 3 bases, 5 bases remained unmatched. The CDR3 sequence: CASSLGLAGGHYNEQFF. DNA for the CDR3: TGTGCCAGCAGCTTAGGTTTAGCGGGGGGGCACTACAATGAGCAGTTCTTC.

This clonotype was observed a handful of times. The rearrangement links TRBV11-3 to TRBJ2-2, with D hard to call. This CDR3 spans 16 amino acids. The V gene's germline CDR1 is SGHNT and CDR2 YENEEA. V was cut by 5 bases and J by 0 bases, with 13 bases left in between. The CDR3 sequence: CASSPLGRANTGELFF. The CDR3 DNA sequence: TGTGCCAGCAGCCCCCTAGGCAGAGCGAACACCGGGGAGCTGTTTTTT.

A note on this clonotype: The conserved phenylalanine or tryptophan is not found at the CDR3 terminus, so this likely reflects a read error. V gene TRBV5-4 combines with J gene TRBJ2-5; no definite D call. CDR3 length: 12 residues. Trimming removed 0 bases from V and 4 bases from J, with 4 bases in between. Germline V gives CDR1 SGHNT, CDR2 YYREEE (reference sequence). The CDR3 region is CASSLEGETQYS. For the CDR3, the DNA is TGTGCCAGCAGCTTGGAGGGAGAGACCCAGTACTCC.

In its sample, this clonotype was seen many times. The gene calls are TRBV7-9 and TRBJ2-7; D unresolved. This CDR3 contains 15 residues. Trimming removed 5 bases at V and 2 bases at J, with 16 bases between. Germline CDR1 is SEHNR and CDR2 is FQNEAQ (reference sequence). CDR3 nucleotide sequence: TGTGCCAGCAGCCCCCGCCTCTCGTCGACCTACGAGCAGTACTTC. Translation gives CASSPRLSSTYEQYF.

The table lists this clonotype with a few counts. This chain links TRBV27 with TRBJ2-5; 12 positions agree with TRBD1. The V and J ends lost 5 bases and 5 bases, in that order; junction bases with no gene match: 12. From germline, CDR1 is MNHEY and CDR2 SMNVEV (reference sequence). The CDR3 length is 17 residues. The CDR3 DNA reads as TGTGCCAGCAGTACTCGGATGGGACAGGGGGCTATGGAGACCCAGTACTTC. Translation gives CASSTRMGQGAMETQYF.

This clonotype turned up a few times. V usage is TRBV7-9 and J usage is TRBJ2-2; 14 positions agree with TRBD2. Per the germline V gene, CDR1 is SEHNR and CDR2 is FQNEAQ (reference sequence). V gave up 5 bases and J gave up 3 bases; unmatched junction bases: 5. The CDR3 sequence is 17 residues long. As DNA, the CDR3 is TGTGCCAGCAGCACCACGACTAGCGGGGGGGACACCGGGGAGCTGTTTTTT. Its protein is CASSTTTSGGDTGELFF.

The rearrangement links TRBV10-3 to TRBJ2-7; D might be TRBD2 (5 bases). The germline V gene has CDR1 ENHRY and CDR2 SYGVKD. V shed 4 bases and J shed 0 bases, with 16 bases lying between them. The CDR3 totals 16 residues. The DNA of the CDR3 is TGTGCCATCAGTGGGGCTCGGACTGACTACTCCTACGAGCAGTACTTC. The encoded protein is CAISGARTDYSYEQYF.

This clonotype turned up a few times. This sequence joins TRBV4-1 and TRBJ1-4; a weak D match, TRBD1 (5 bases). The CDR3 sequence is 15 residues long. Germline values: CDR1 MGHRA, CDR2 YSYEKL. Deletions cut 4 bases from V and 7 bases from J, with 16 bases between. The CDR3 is CASSPGGGWSEKLFF. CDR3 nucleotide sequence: TGCGCCAGCAGCCCTGGGGGGGGATGGTCTGAAAAACTGTTTTTT.

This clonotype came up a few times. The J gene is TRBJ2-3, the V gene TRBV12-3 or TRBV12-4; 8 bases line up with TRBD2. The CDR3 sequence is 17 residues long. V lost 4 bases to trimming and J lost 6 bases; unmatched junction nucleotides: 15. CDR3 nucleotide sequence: TGTGCCAGCAGTTCCCGTTATGTAGCGGGGACCCGGGATACGCAGTATTTT. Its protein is CASSSRYVAGTRDTQYF.

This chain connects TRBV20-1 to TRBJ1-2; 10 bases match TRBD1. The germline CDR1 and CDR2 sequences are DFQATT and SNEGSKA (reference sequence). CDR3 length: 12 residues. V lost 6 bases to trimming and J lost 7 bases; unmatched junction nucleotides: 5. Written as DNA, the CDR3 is TGCAGTGCAAGGGACAGGGGATCTGGCTACACCTTC. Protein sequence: CSARDRGSGYTF.

The CDR3 DNA reads as TGTGCCAGCAGCGCCCTAGCAGCGGGGTACAATGAGCAGTTCTTC. This gives the protein CASSALAAGYNEQFF. The V and J genes are TRBV9 and TRBJ2-1; 7 nucleotides align to TRBD2. The CDR3 loop spans 15 amino acids. Unmatched junction bases numbered 7, after V lost 3 bases and J lost 4 bases. The V gene's germline CDR1 is SGDLS and CDR2 YYNGEE.

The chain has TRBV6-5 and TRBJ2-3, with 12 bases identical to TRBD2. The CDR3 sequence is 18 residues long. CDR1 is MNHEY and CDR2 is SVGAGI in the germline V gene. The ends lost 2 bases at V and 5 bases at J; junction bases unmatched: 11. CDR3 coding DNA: TGTGCCAGCAGTTACACCCATCCCGGACTAGCGGGGATAGATACGCAGTATTTT. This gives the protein CASSYTHPGLAGIDTQYF.

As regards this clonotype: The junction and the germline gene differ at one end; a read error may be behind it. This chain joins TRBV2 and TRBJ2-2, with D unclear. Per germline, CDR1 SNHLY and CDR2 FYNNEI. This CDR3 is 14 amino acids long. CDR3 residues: CASTRARNAGELFF. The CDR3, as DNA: TGTGCCAGCACCCGGGCCCGGAACGCCGGGGAGCTGTTTTTT.